This T cell receptor (beta chain) was obtained from a study of human T cells and chemical hapten exposure. One entry per CDR3 protein, called by TCRdb with MiXCR from the 5' RACE reads. The table has under 150,000 distinct CDR3 sequences, around 20% seen once. The authors' total RNA extraction used unfractionated whole blood. Trimming took 4 bases from V and 4 from J, leaving 19 bases between them. Per germline, CDR1 MDHEN and CDR2 SYDVKM. The CDR3 spans 16 residues. The J gene is TRBJ1-1, the V gene TRBV28; D uncertain. The clonotype was recovered from a human donor in good health. CDR3 bases: TGTGCCAGCAGTTCCCGATTCCCCGCCTGGCCCACTGAAGCTTTCTTT. Its protein product is CASSSRFPAWPTEAFF.